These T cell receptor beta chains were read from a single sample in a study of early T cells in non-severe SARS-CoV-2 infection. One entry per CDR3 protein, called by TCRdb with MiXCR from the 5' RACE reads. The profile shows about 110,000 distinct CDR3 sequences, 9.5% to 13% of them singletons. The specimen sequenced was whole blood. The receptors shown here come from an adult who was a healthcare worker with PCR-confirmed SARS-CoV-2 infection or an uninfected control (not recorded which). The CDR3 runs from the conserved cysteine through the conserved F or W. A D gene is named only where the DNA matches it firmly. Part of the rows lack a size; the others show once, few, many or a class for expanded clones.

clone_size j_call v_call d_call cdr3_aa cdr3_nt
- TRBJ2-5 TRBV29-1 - CSVEGRGETQYF TGCAGCGTTGAAGGGAGGGGAGAGACCCAGTACTTC
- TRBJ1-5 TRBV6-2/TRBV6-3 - CASTRYSNQPQHF TGTGCCAGCACACGCTATAGCAATCAGCCCCAGCATTTT
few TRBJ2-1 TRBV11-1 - CASSPLSVNEQFF TGTGCCAGCAGCCCACTCTCCGTAAATGAGCAGTTCTTC
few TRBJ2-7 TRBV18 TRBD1 CASSPLGQGSSYEQYF TGTGCCAGCTCACCACTCGGACAGGGGAGCTCCTACGAGCAGTACTTC
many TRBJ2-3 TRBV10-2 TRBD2 CASRPPRLAGEDTQYF TGCGCCAGCAGGCCCCCCCGACTAGCGGGGGAGGATACGCAGTATTTT
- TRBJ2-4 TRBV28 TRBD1 CASSSYRGQGKNIQYF TGTGCCAGCAGTTCCTACCGAGGACAGGGGAAGAATATTCAGTACTTC
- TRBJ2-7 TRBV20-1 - CSASRPGRYEQYF TGCAGTGCTAGTAGGCCAGGCCGCTACGAGCAGTACTTC
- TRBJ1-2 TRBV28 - CASRTTGRDGYTF TGTGCCAGCAGAACTACAGGGAGGGATGGCTACACCTTC
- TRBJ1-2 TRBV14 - CASSHSLISGVEYGYTF TGTGCCAGCAGCCACTCTCTTATCTCTGGGGTAGAATATGGCTACACCTTC
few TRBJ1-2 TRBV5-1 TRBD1 CASSSGQALSGYTF TGCGCCAGCAGCTCTGGACAGGCACTATCTGGCTACACCTTC
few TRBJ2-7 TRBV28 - CASSLHSYEQYF TGTGCCAGCAGTTTACACTCCTACGAGCAGTACTTC
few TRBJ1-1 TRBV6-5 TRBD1 CASSYWDRGGGTEAFF TGTGCCAGCAGTTACTGGGACAGGGGAGGGGGAACTGAAGCTTTCTTT
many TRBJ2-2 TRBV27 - CASSLYPGELFF TGTGCCAGCAGTTTATACCCCGGGGAGCTGTTTTTT